This record covers a single T cell receptor beta chain. This receptor's antigen is unknown. No much larger clone is present one base from it, and per-base qualities are unavailable. The library relied on the immunoSEQ multiplex PCR assay. For the multiplex PCR, a mixture combining 60 forward primers for TCR Vbeta segments and 13 reverse primers for TCR Jbeta segments was used. The CDR3 region of rearranged TCR beta genes was amplified from genomic DNA by a multiplex PCR assay. The Illumina HiSeq System was used to sequence the amplified TCR beta libraries as 87-base-pair reads. In the authors' own workflow: Across the 600 to 700 repertoires, a later analysis counted tens of millions of unique TCR beta chains, roughly 11 million of which were shared by at least two donors. Raw reads were error-corrected and collapsed into unique sequences with a nearest-neighbor algorithm that merged closely related sequences to remove PCR and sequencing errors. Alignment of CDR3 sequences to IMGT reference sequences was used to assign V, D and J gene segments. For a sequence to be retained, a match of at least six nucleotides was required to both a V gene segment and a J gene segment. Rearrangements were called productive when the CDR3 lacked stop codons and stayed in frame with V and J; all others were non-productive. Following IMGT convention, CDR3 was defined as the stretch from the second conserved V-encoded cysteine up to the conserved J-encoded phenylalanine. The earlier analysis of approximately 500 of the donors excluded sequences that lacked an unambiguous match to a single V gene segment. An earlier analysis of a few hundred of the donors called V segments functional above 56.7% productive rearrangements and segregating when the between-donor standard deviation exceeded 5%. To diagnose cytomegalovirus status from the catalog of TCR beta chain sequences, a statistical classification framework was built. In a later analysis, TCR nucleotide sequences were compared against IMGT/GENE-DB human TR gene sequences so that V and J genes could be assigned. In a later analysis, CDR3 sequences and most-parsimonious VDJ recombination scenarios were assigned using the TCRdist pipeline. In a later analysis, each TCR beta chain was defined by its CDR3 amino acid sequence together with its V-gene family, and reads lacking a unique V-gene family were excluded. A later analysis removed 500 to 600 highly shared, low-generation-probability nucleotide sequences to deal with suspected cross-contamination and a sequencing artifact. A later analysis calculated a clonal expansion index for each public chain from normalized within-repertoire ranks of inferred template counts. In a later analysis, generation probabilities were computed using a VDJ recombination model fitted to out-of-frame rearrangements, and the results were checked against IGoR. A later analysis scored TCR-TCR, TCR-HLA and TCR-CMV co-occurrence with hypergeometric tests, applying a repertoire-size bias correction to TCR pairs. In a later analysis, false discovery rates were estimated by permuting HLA or CMV assignments 20 times. In a later analysis, co-occurring TCRs were grouped with DBSCAN, and TCRdist sequence similarity was added when clustering was performed within HLA-allele-positive subsets. For co-occurrence clustering, repertoires with fewer than 30,000 or more than 120,000 public chains were excluded, along with roughly 5 repertoires with anomalous nucleotide sharing. TCRdb's version of the immuneACCESS table is confined to in-frame rearrangements and falls short of the full clone set. An unresolved V gene accounts for under half of the shortfall where checked; the remainder is of unknown origin. That table is the source of V, J and clone size, and D and trimming were worked out from the DNA. A total of approximately 130,000 clones appear in this sample, about 81% of them only once. Together, the top ten hold about 1.8% of the sample.

The record originates from a study of cytomegalovirus exposure and HLA in healthy donors (dated by TCRdb to the late 2010s). Regarding the research as a whole: An earlier analysis of some 600 of the donors reported about 260 Gb of sequence data and 90 million to 120 million unique TCR beta sequences obtained from 180 million or so T cells. An early release that covered roughly 600 HLA-typed donors contained about 300 gigabases of sequencing data and 80 million or so unique TCR sequences. The genetic ancestry cluster associated with self-reported Caucasian donors included 70% to 85% of the roughly 360 genotyped donors. The study aimed to test whether cataloging public T cell receptors could reveal signatures of past pathogen exposure. Using immunosequencing, the study profiled T cell repertoires from around 670 subjects and related those repertoires to cytomegalovirus serostatus. A separate validation cohort of over 95 different subjects was used in addition to the roughly 700-subject first cohort. To predict cytomegalovirus infection status, the study brought together high-throughput TCR immunosequencing, statistical association of individual TCRs with disease status, and machine learning. To study patterns of TCR occurrence, a later analysis re-analyzed previously published TCR beta repertoires from several hundred donors and added high-resolution HLA genotyping. The later analysis used no new phenotypic data to find candidate immune exposures, relying instead on TCR beta sequences and their occurrence across donors. In an earlier analysis of a few hundred of the donors, high-throughput TCR beta sequencing was used to judge whether each TCR beta V gene segment behaved as functional or pseudogenic. Donor age, sex, ethnicity and CMV serostatus were collected together with the repertoire data. Genome-wide SNP genotypes for about 60% of the roughly 700 donors were used in a later genetic analysis, which treated that subset as a discovery cohort. Every discovery cohort repertoire had been produced on one sequencing platform. Class I and class II HLA loci were covered by the typing at four-digit resolution. The number of typed donors differed by locus: about 629-630 for A, B, C, DRB1 and DQB1; about 520 for DQA1; about 600 for DPA1; and 400 to 480 for DPB1. Several DR-DQ haplotypes were treated as single units for association and clustering because of strong linkage in the cohort. Among 398 genotyped donors of the cohort, an average of around 240,000 unique TCR beta nucleotide sequences were sequenced per donor, roughly a sixth of them non-productive.

The cohort was made up of around 720 healthy bone marrow donors. At the time of sampling, all cohort members were nominally healthy, though unrecorded immune exposures were likely present. The donor was CMV seronegative and belonged to the group of 352 seronegative cohort members. Each donor provided a peripheral blood sample, and peripheral blood mononuclear cells were used for TCR beta sequencing. The Qiagen DNeasy Blood Extraction Kit was used to extract genomic DNA from the blood cell samples. What the study reported, not specific to this receptor: Most CMV-associated TCR beta chains appeared to be HLA-restricted in a later analysis, and the HLA associations seemed to be driven largely by CMV exposure. In a later analysis, TCR association rates were found to vary across HLA loci, with the most associated TCRs seen for DRB1 alleles and the fewest for HLA-C alleles. A group of highly shared sequence variants was considered likely to be a technical artifact of the sequencing pipeline. According to a later genetic analysis, donors in an Asian-associated ancestry cluster had fewer N-insertions in productive TCRs than the roughly 660-donor mean. In an earlier analysis of around 600 of the donors, most TCR beta V segments appeared in productive rearrangements about 90% or about 30% of the time, broadly matching IMGT annotations. In a later analysis, several top co-occurrence clusters were reported to appear linked to parvovirus B19, influenza, CMV and Epstein-Barr virus. A few of the identified cytomegalovirus-associated TCR beta chains were confirmed in vitro to be specific for cytomegalovirus antigens. Most TCR sequences were observed very rarely across donors, whereas some public TCRs were present in many individuals. Linkage disequilibrium might explain the correlated functional status among segregating V segments, but an unknown experimental factor could not be excluded. A further reported finding was that TCR beta sequences accurately predicted the HLA-A and HLA-B alleles for most subjects in the first cohort. The earlier analysis of approximately 540 of the donors excluded roughly 17 rarely observed V segments, including chromosome 9 orphons, because counts were too low. When HLA alleles, especially DR and DQ, strongly co-occurred, TCR associations were difficult to assign to individual alleles. In a later analysis, 16,951 TCR beta sequences were associated with specific HLA alleles at a false discovery rate of 0.05. The study listed 150 to 200 TCR beta chains as associated with cytomegalovirus. Sequencing depth was assumed to be roughly uniform across donors in the presence/absence analyses, though that assumption may not hold. It was suggested by the authors that the approach could potentially be generalized to other disease states and immunological phenotypes. In both the original and validation cohorts, the classifier was reported to diagnose cytomegalovirus status with high specificity and sensitivity. CMV serostatus was the only immune exposure information available for the cohort. In a later genetic analysis, a missense DCLRE1C variant was associated with V-gene and J-gene trimming of TCR beta chains, and the association was replicated in an independent cohort. Because some donors lacked HLA typing at each locus, the association tests relied only on the typed subset. This cohort had only TCR beta chains sequenced, and the lack of alpha or paired-chain data limited which features could be detected. A later analysis found that HLA-associated TCR beta chains were more clonally expanded and had lower generation probabilities than equally common non-associated chains.

The specimen was PBMCs. The TCR was taken from a man in his forties in good health and CMV-seronegative.

DNA sequence: TGTGCCACCCGCAAGCCAACCAGGGGCCTAAATTCACCCCTCCACTTT. This translates into CATRKPTRGLNSPLHF. The chain links TRBV15 with TRBJ1-6; tentative D gene TRBD1, with 6 bases matching. CDR1 is given as LNHNV and CDR2 as YYDKDF, both from the germline V gene (reference sequence). The CDR3 starts with the cysteine, ends with the phenylalanine, and has 16 residues. Of the read, only the CDR3 DNA is kept; its 48 bases are in frame from base 1. Cut back by 8 bases and 7 bases, the V and J ends lie 21 bases apart.